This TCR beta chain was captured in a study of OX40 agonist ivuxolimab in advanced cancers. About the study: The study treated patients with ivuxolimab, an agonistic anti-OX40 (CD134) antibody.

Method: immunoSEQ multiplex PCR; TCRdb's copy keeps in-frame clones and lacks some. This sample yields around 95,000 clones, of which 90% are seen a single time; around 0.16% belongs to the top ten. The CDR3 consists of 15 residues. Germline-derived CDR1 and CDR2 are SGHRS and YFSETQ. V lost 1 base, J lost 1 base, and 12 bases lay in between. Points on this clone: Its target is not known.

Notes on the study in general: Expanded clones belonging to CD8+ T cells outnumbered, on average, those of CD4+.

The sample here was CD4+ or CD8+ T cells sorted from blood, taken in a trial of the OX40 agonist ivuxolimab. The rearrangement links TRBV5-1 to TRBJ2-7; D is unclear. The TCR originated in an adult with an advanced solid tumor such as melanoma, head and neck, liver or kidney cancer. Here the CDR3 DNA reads TGCGCCAGCAGCTTGATCAGCGCCCAATCCTACGAGCAGTACTTC. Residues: CASSLISAQSYEQYF.